What follows are 30 T cell receptor beta chains derived from one specimen sequenced in a study of identifying expanded T cells in peripheral blood. Libraries were prepared by immunoSEQ multiplex PCR; TCRdb keeps only in-frame clonotypes and omits some of them. Found here are under 100,000 clones, approximately 85% of them singletons; the top ten hold 3.5% to 5.5%. Material for sequencing was blood. These receptors all stem from a person aged 18-69 years in good health.

The chain combines TRBV28 with TRBJ1-2; 7 bases line up with TRBD1. The germline CDR1 and CDR2 sequences are MDHEN and SYDVKM. The CDR3 is 15 amino acids. After removal of 3 bases from V and 4 bases from J, the junction contained 8 bases not matched to a gene. CDR3 nucleotide sequence: TGTGCCAGCAGTTTGCCCCAGGGGGTCCCCTATGGCTACACCTTC. Translating gives CASSLPQGVPYGYTF.

The chain combines TRBV18 with TRBJ2-6; TRBD2 is a possible D gene (5 bases). This CDR3 has 16 amino acids. Trimming shortened V by 3 bases and J by 1 base, and 10 bases separated the two germline ends. CDR1 and CDR2 (germline): KGHSH, LQKENI. CDR3 amino acids: CASSPTGVSGANVLTF. Here the CDR3 DNA reads TGTGCCAGCTCACCTACCGGGGTTTCTGGGGCCAACGTCCTGACTTTC.

There are a few counts of this clone. The V call is TRBV19, the J call TRBJ2-2; the D is unclear. The CDR3 is 14 residues long. V was pared by 7 bases and J by 3 bases, with 12 bases between. Germline V gives CDR1 LNHDA, CDR2 SQIVND (reference sequence). CDR3 residues: CASIRHQDTGELFF. For the CDR3, the DNA is TGTGCCAGTATTAGGCACCAAGACACCGGGGAGCTGTTTTTT.

The J gene is TRBJ2-7, the V gene TRBV2; D gene uncertain. The V and J ends lost 4 bases and 2 bases respectively, with 9 bases between them. The CDR3 is made up of 13 amino acids. Germline V gene sequence: CDR1 SNHLY, CDR2 FYNNEI. The CDR3, as DNA: TGTGCCAGCAGTGTCGGCAGTACCTACGAGCAGTACTTC. Protein sequence: CASSVGSTYEQYF.

This clone appeared a few times. The chain is built from TRBV6-4 and TRBJ2-3; D might be TRBD2 (7 bases). The CDR3 is made up of 14 amino acids. Germline CDR1 and CDR2: MRHNA and SNTAGT. V was shortened by 2 bases and J by 3 bases, with 9 bases between the two germline ends. The CDR3 coding sequence is TGTGCCAGCAGTGACAGGGGGGGAACAGATACGCAGTATTTT. The encoded protein is CASSDRGGTDTQYF.

The chain couples TRBV4-1 to TRBJ2-7; a weak D match, TRBD2 (6 bases). V lost 3 bases and J lost 0, with 9 bases in between. Germline V lookup: CDR1 MGHRA, CDR2 YSYEKL. CDR3 length: 14 amino acids. CDR3 sequence (DNA): TGCGCCAGCAGCCACCCGGGACTCTCCTACGAGCAGTACTTC. Residues: CASSHPGLSYEQYF.

This clone was found once. The rearrangement joins TRBV14 to TRBJ2-5; 7 nucleotides match TRBD1. Per the germline V gene, CDR1 is SGHDN and CDR2 is FVKESK. The J segment lost 3 bases and the V segment lost 5 bases, leaving 6 bases of the junction unmatched. This CDR3 is 14 amino acids long. This chain's CDR3 is CASSEGALKETQYF. The CDR3 DNA is TGTGCCAGCAGCGAGGGGGCCTTAAAAGAGACCCAGTACTTC.

This sequence joins TRBV11-3 and TRBJ2-3, with D perhaps TRBD2 (5 bases). CDR3 length: 16 amino acids. Germline CDR1 SGHNT, CDR2 YENEEA. The germline V and J ends were trimmed by 1 base and 2 bases, with 13 bases remaining between them. The CDR3 sequence: CASSLGVGEYTDTQYF. As DNA, the CDR3 is TGTGCCAGCAGCTTAGGGGTCGGGGAATACACAGATACGCAGTATTTT.

This clone was recorded once. This chain uses TRBV6-5 with TRBJ2-3; maybe TRBD2 (5 bases). Trimming removed 8 bases from V and 1 base from J, with 10 bases in between. CDR1 is MNHEY, CDR2 SVGAGI, per germline. This CDR3 comprises 13 residues. The DNA of the CDR3 is TGTGCCAGCGCCCGGCGGGGCACAGATACGCAGTATTTT. Its translation: CASARRGTDTQYF.

As DNA, the CDR3 is TGCAGCGTTGAAGAAGGGGAAACCTACGAGCAGTACTTC. This encodes CSVEEGETYEQYF. This chain joins TRBV29-1 and TRBJ2-7; TRBD1 is a possible D gene (5 bases). Deletions cut 0 bases from V and 2 bases from J, with 8 bases between. This CDR3 is 13 amino acids long. Germline loops: CDR1 SQVTM, CDR2 ANQGSEA.

This rearrangement joins TRBV9 to TRBJ2-2, with 14 bases identical to TRBD2. Losses at the gene ends were 5 bases for V and 2 bases for J; bases not matched to a gene: 14. The CDR3 loop spans 20 amino acids. Germline V gene sequence: CDR1 SGDLS, CDR2 YYNGEE. The CDR3 spells CASRPSSGTSGGLNTGELFF. Written as DNA, the CDR3 is TGTGCCAGCAGACCCTCCTCCGGGACTAGCGGGGGCCTTAACACCGGGGAGCTGTTTTTT. Full variable domain (missing parts from reference TRBV9 and TRBJ2-2): DSGVTQTPKHLITATGQRVTLRCSPRSGDLSVYWYQQSLDQGLQFLIQYYNGEERAKGNILERFSAQQFPDLHSELNLSSLELGDSALYFCASRPSSGTSGGLNTGELFFGEGSRLTVL.

DNA of the CDR3: TGCGCCAGCAGCCCGGAGGGGACTAGCAGGGAGACCCAGTACTTC. The encoded protein is CASSPEGTSRETQYF. V is TRBV5-1 and J is TRBJ2-5, with TRBD2 identical over 9 bases. Per the germline V gene, CDR1 is SGHRS and CDR2 is YFSETQ. The CDR3 has 15 amino acids. The V gene end was trimmed by 4 bases and the J gene end by 5 bases; junction bases not matched to a gene: 9.

The chain couples TRBV7-9 to TRBJ2-3, with D possibly being TRBD2 (5 bases). The CDR3 consists of 18 residues. With 2 bases removed from V and 3 bases from J, the gap between germline ends came to 21 bases. The germline V gene has CDR1 SEHNR and CDR2 FQNEAQ (reference sequence). The CDR3 region has the DNA TGTGCCAGCAGCTTATCGGGATGGGGATATTCCACTACAGATACGCAGTATTTT. Translating gives CASSLSGWGYSTTDTQYF.

CDR3 protein: CASSRGLATDTQYF. CDR3 DNA: TGCGCCAGCAGCCGGGGACTAGCCACAGATACGCAGTATTTT. The J gene is TRBJ2-3, the V gene TRBV4-1; TRBD2 matches at 9 bases. V trimming: 4 bases; J trimming: 2 bases; junction bases outside the gene matches: 1. CDR1 and CDR2 (germline): MGHRA, YSYEKL. The CDR3 covers 14 residues.

The V and J genes are TRBV27 and TRBJ2-7; D unclear. The germline V gene encodes CDR1 MNHEY and CDR2 SMNVEV (reference sequence). V lost 2 bases and J 3 bases, leaving 11 bases between the germline ends. CDR3 length: 14 residues. This chain's CDR3 is CASSLKPRDYEQYF. DNA of the CDR3: TGTGCCAGCAGTTTAAAGCCCCGAGACTACGAGCAGTACTTC.

Note on this clone: Other DNA sequences in this sample translate to the same CDR3. This chain connects TRBV7-9 to TRBJ1-4; D might be TRBD1 (5 bases). Trimming removed 3 bases from V and 0 bases from J, with 11 bases in between. The germline gives CDR1 SEHNR, CDR2 FQNEAQ (reference sequence). The CDR3 covers 16 residues. Here the CDR3 reads CASSFGRGATNEKLFF. The CDR3 nucleotides are TGTGCCAGCAGCTTTGGCCGAGGGGCAACTAATGAAAAACTGTTTTTT.

The J gene is TRBJ2-4, the V gene TRBV7-6; weak D call: TRBD2 (6 bases). Trimming left V 5 bases short and J 6 bases short, with 26 bases between. From germline, CDR1 is SGHVS and CDR2 FNYEAQ. CDR3 length: 18 residues. In DNA form, the CDR3 reads TGTGCCAGCAGCCCGCACGCGGGGCAGGGAGCGGTTACAAACATTCAGTACTTC. Its translation: CASSPHAGQGAVTNIQYF.

The chain uses TRBV6-1 and TRBJ1-1; 7 bases are a match to TRBD1. CDR1 is MNHNS, CDR2 SASEGT, per germline. With V trimmed by 1 base and J by 4 bases, 6 bases remained unmatched. This CDR3 region has 15 residues. The CDR3: CASSEVGQAFTEAFF. The CDR3 DNA follows: TGTGCCAGCAGTGAAGTAGGACAGGCGTTCACTGAAGCTTTCTTT.

This clone was seen a single time. The chain has TRBV19 and TRBJ1-1; D may be TRBD1 (6 bases). The germline V gene has CDR1 LNHDA and CDR2 SQIVND (reference sequence). Deletions cut 6 bases from V and 1 base from J, with 12 bases between. This CDR3 spans 14 amino acids. CDR3 DNA: TGTGCCAGTAGAGGGGGACGGCAGAACACTGAAGCTTTCTTT. Translated: CASRGGRQNTEAFF.

This clone was observed a single time. V is TRBV5-1 and J is TRBJ2-1; the D gene could be TRBD1 or TRBD2 (6 bases each). The CDR3 has 13 amino acids. V was pared by 1 base and J by 10 bases, with 12 bases between. Germline CDR1 SGHRS, CDR2 YFSETQ. CDR3 nucleotides: TGCGCCAGCAGCTTGCCGGGGGCGGAAGAGCAGTTCTTC. This codes for CASSLPGAEEQFF.

This chain uses TRBV5-1 with TRBJ2-5; 8 nucleotides agree with TRBD2. This CDR3 spans 13 amino acids. Germline V gene lookup returns CDR1 SGHRS and CDR2 YFSETQ. Trimming cost V 10 bases and J 5 bases; bases outside gene matches: 10. The DNA for the CDR3 is TGCGCCTCGTCGGGACTAGTTTCGGAGACCCAGTACTTC. Residues: CASSGLVSETQYF.

The rearrangement joins TRBV7-7 to TRBJ2-3, with D tentatively TRBD1 or TRBD2 (5 bases each). The CDR3 covers 15 residues. The germline gives CDR1 SSHAT, CDR2 FNYEAQ (reference sequence). V was clipped by 7 bases and J by 4 bases, with 18 bases between them. The CDR3 nucleotides read TGTGCCAGCACCCCCGGGGCAGGGAGTGCAGATACGCAGTATTTT. It translates to CASTPGAGSADTQYF.

The J gene is TRBJ2-7, the V gene TRBV29-1; D gene uncertain. The CDR3 runs 11 residues. The ends were cut back, 4 bases at V and 6 bases at J, with 10 bases in the middle. The germline CDR1 and CDR2 sequences are SQVTM and ANQGSEA. In nucleotides, the CDR3 is TGCAGCGTTGCCGATGTCGGCGAGCAGTACTTC. It encodes CSVADVGEQYF.

The chain combines TRBV14 with TRBJ2-7; D is uncertain. The CDR3 runs to 14 residues. CDR1 SGHDN and CDR2 FVKESK come from the germline V gene. V was shortened by 0 bases and J by 2 bases, with 8 bases between the two germline ends. CDR3 nucleotides: TGTGCCAGCAGCCAAGACCTCTTAACCTACGAGCAGTACTTC. Protein: CASSQDLLTYEQYF.

This chain links TRBV5-1 with TRBJ2-7; a weak D match, TRBD2 (5 bases). The CDR3 spans 14 residues. From germline, CDR1 is SGHRS and CDR2 YFSETQ. V dropped 2 bases and J dropped 4 bases, with 13 bases sitting between them. The DNA for the CDR3 is TGCGCCAGCAGCTTCACCGAGGGTTTGTACGAGCAGTACTTC. This encodes CASSFTEGLYEQYF. Filled out from reference TRBV5-1 and TRBJ2-7, the complete variable domain reads KAGVTQTPRYLIKTRGQQVTLSCSPISGHRSVSWYQQTPGQGLQFLFEYFSETQRNKGNFPGRFSGRQFSNSRSEMNVSTLELGDSALYLCASSFTEGLYEQYFGPGTRLTVT.

This clone was seen only a few times. This rearrangement joins TRBV7-9 to TRBJ1-2, with D uncertain. V was cut by 4 bases and J by 4 bases, with 16 bases left in between. There are 15 residues in the CDR3. CDR1 SEHNR and CDR2 FQNEAQ come from the germline V gene (reference sequence). The CDR3 region has the DNA TGTGCCAGCAGCTCATTATCGGGGTCGGGCTATGGCTACACCTTC. Its protein product is CASSSLSGSGYGYTF.

This clone was seen once. This sequence joins TRBV27 and TRBJ1-1; D gene uncertain. V lost 4 bases to trimming and J lost 0 bases, with 18 bases between them. The CDR3 consists of 17 residues. CDR1 MNHEY and CDR2 SMNVEV come from the germline V gene (reference sequence). CDR3 bases: TGTGCCAGCAGTTCTGACGTGATTGGCGACATGAACACTGAAGCTTTCTTT. Residues: CASSSDVIGDMNTEAFF.

The V and J genes are TRBV19 and TRBJ1-3; D remains unclear. The germline CDR1 and CDR2 sequences are LNHDA and SQIVND (reference sequence). With 3 bases removed from V and 2 bases from J, the gap between germline ends came to 8 bases. CDR3 size: 14 residues. The CDR3 protein is CASSIQGTGNTIYF. In DNA, the CDR3 is TGTGCCAGTAGTATCCAAGGAACTGGAAACACCATATATTTT.

The chain couples TRBV4-1 to TRBJ1-4; no reliable D call. The CDR3 runs 15 residues. Trimming shortened V by 0 bases and J by 4 bases, and 9 bases separated the two germline ends. In germline, CDR1 is MGHRA, CDR2 YSYEKL. CDR3 nucleotide sequence: TGCGCCAGCAGCCAAGAGAGAAACCTTAATGAAAAACTGTTTTTT. Translating it yields CASSQERNLNEKLFF.

This clone was detected only once. The rearrangement links TRBV18 to TRBJ2-2; the D gene could be TRBD1 or TRBD2 (5 bases each). The CDR3 spans 15 residues. The V end lost 3 bases, the J end lost 8 bases, and 16 bases lay between the germline ends. CDR1 KGHSH and CDR2 LQKENI come from the germline V gene. In nucleotides, the CDR3 is TGTGCCAGCTCACCCCCGGGACGAATAGAAGGGGAGCTGTTTTTT. It translates to CASSPPGRIEGELFF.